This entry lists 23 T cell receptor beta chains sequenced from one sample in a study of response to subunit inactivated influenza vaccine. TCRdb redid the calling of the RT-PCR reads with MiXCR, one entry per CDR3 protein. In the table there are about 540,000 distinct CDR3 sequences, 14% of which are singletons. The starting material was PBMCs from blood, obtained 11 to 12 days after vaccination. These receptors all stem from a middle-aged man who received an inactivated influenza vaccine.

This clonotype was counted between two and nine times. The CDR3 reads CASSDSIRAGELFF. The CDR3 DNA reads as TGTGCCAGCAGTGACTCGATCAGGGCCGGGGAGCTGTTTTTT. V usage is TRBV6-4 and J usage is TRBJ2-2; weak D call: TRBD1 (5 bases). CDR3 length: 14 residues. V lost 0 bases and J lost 6, with 8 bases in between. Germline V gives CDR1 MRHNA, CDR2 SNTAGT.

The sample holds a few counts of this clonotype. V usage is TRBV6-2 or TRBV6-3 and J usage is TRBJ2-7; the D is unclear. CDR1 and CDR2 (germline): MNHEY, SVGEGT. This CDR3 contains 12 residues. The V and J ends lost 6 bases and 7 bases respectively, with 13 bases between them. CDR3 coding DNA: TGTGCCAGCAGCGCCGACCCCGCGGAGCAGTACTTC. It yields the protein CASSADPAEQYF.

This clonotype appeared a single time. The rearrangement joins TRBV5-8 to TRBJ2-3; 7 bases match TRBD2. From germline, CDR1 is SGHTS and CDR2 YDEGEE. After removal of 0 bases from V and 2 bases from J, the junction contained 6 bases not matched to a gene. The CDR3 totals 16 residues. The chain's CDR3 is CASSLGSSGTTDTQYF. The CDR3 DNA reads TGTGCCAGCAGCTTGGGTTCCAGCGGGACCACAGATACGCAGTATTTT.

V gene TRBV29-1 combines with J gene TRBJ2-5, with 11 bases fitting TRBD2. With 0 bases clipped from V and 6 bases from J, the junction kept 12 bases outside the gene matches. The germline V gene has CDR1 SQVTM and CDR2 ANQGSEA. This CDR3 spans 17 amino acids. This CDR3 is CSVEDRLAGGRHQTQYF. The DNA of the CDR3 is TGCAGCGTTGAAGATAGGCTAGCGGGGGGCCGTCATCAGACCCAGTACTTC.

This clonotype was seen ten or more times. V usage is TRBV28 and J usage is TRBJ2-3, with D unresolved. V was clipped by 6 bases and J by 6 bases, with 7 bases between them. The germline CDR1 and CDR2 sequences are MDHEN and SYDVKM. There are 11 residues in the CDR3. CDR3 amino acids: CASRLEDTQYF. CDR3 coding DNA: TGTGCCAGCAGGTTGGAGGATACGCAGTATTTT.

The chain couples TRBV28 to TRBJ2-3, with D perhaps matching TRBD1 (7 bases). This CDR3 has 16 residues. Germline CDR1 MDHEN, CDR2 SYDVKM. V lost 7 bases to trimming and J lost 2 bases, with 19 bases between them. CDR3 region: CASTRSGGLITDTQYF. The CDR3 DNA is TGTGCCAGCACCAGATCAGGGGGACTTATCACAGATACGCAGTATTTT.

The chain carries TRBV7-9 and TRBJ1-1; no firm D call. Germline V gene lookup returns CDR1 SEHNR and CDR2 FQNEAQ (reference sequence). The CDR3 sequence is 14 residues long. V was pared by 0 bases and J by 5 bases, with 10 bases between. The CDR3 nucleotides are TGTGCCAGCAGCTTAGCAAGTTGGAGGACTGAAGCTTTCTTT. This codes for CASSLASWRTEAFF.

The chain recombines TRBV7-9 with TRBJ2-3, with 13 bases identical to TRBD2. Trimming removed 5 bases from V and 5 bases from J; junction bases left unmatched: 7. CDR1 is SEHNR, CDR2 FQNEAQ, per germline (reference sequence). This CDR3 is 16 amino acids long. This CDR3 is CASSIGLAGAQDTQYF. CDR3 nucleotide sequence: TGTGCCAGCAGCATAGGACTAGCGGGAGCCCAAGATACGCAGTATTTT.

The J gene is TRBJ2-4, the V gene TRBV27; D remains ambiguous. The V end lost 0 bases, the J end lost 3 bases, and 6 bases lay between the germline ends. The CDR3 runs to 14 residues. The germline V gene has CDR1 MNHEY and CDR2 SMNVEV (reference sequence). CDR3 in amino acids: CASSLSAFKNIQYF. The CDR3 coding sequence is TGTGCCAGCAGTTTATCTGCCTTCAAAAACATTCAGTACTTC.

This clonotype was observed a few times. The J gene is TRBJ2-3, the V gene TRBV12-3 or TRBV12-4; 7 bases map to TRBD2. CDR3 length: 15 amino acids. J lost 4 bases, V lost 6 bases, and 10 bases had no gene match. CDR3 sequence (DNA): TGTGCCAGCAGCCTCCGGGAGGCCAGGGCAGATACGCAGTATTTT. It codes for CASSLREARADTQYF.

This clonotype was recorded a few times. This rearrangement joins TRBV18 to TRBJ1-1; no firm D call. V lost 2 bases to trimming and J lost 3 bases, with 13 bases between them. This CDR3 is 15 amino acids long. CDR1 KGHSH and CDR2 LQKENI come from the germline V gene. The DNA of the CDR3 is TGTGCCAGCTCACCATTGGAGGGAGGTGACACTGAAGCTTTCTTT. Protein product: CASSPLEGGDTEAFF.

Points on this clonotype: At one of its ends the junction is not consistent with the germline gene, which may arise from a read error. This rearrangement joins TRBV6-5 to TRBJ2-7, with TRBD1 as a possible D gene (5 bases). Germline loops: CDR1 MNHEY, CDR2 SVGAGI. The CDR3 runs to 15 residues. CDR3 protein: CASSITRPGPYEQCF. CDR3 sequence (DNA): TGTGCCAGCAGTATTACTCGGCCAGGGCCCTACGAGCAGTGCTTC.

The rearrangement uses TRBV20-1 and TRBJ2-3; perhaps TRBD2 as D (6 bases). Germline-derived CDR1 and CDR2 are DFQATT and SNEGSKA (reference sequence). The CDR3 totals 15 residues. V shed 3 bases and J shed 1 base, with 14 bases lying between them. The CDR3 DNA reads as TGCAGTGCTAGTCCCGGGACTGCATGCACAGATACGCAGTATTTT. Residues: CSASPGTACTDTQYF.

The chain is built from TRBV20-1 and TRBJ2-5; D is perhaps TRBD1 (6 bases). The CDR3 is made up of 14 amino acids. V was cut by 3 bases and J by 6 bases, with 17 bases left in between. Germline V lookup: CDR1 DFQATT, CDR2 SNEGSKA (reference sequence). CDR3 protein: CSARGIGQRQTQYF. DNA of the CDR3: TGCAGTGCTAGGGGGATCGGACAGCGCCAGACCCAGTACTTC.

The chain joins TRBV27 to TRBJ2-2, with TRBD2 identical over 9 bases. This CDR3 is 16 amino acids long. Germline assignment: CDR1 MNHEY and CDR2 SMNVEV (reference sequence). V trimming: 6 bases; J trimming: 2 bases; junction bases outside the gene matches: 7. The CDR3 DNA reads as TGTGCCAGCAGATTGACTAGCGGCCTTAACACCGGGGAGCTGTTTTTT. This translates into CASRLTSGLNTGELFF.

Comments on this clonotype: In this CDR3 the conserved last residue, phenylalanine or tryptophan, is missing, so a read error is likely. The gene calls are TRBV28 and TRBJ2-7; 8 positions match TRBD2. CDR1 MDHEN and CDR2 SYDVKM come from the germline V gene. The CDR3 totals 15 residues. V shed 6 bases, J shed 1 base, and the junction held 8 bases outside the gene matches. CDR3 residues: CASSVGGGQSYEQYL. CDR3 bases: TGTGCCAGCAGCGTCGGGGGGGGGCAGTCCTACGAGCAGTACTTG.

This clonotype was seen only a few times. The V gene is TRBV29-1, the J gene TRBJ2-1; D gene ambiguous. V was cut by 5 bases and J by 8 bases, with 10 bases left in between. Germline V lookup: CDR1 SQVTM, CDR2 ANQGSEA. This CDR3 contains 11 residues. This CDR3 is CSVLFLDEQFF. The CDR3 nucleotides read TGCAGCGTTCTCTTTCTGGATGAGCAGTTCTTC.

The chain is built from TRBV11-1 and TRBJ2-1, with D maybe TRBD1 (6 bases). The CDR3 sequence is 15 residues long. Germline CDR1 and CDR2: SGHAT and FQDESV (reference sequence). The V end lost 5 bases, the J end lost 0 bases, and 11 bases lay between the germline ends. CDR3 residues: CASSAGVVSYNEQFF. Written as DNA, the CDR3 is TGTGCCAGCAGCGCAGGGGTCGTCTCCTACAATGAGCAGTTCTTC.

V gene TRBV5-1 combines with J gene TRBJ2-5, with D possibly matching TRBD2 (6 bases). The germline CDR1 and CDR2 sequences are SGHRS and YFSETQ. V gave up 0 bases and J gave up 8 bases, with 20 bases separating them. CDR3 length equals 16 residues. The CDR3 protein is CASSLAKVRLDDTQYF. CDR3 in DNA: TGCGCCAGCAGCTTGGCCAAGGTTCGACTAGATGATACCCAGTACTTC.

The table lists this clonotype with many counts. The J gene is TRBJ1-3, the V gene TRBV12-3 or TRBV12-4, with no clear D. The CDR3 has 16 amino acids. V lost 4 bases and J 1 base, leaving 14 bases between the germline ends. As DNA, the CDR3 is TGTGCCAGCAGTTCCCTCGCAGTCAGGTCTGGAAACACCATATATTTT. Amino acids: CASSSLAVRSGNTIYF.

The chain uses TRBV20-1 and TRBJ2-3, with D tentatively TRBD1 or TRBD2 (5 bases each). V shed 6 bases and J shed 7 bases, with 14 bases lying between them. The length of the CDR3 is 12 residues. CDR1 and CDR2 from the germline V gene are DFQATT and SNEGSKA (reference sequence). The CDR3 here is CSADPGTYTQYF. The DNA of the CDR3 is TGCAGTGCCGACCCCGGGACGTATACGCAGTATTTT.

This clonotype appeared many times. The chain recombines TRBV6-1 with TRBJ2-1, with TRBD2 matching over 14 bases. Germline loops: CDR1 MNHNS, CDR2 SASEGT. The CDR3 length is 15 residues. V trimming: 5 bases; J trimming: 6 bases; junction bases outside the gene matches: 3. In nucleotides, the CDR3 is TGTGCCAGCAGTACCGGGACTAGCGGGAGCAATGAGCAGTTCTTC. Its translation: CASSTGTSGSNEQFF.

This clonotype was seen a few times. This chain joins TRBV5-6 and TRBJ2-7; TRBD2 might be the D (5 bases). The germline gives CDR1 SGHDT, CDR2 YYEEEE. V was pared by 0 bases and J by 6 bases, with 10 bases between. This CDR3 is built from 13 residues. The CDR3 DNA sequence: TGTGCCAGCAGCTTGGTAGCACGGGGCGAGCAGTACTTC. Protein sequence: CASSLVARGEQYF.